The 23 T cell receptor beta chains in this list originate from one sample, sequenced in a study of PD-1 blockade in mismatch repair-deficient tumors. Sequencing was performed with immunoSEQ multiplex PCR; in TCRdb, only in-frame clones are kept and a portion is missing. Among some 100,000 clones listed, over 65% were seen once. The source material was peripheral blood, sampled roughly eight months after starting pembrolizumab. Receptors originate from an adult with mismatch repair-deficient cancer.

The CDR3 nucleotides read TGCGCCAGCAGCGACGGGACTAGCTATAAGGGTGAGCAGTTCTTC. Translated: CASSDGTSYKGEQFF. V usage is TRBV5-1 and J usage is TRBJ2-1; 9 nucleotides agree with TRBD2. This CDR3 spans 15 amino acids. Per germline, CDR1 SGHRS and CDR2 YFSETQ. With V trimmed by 4 bases and J by 9 bases, 11 bases remained unmatched.

The DNA for the CDR3 is TGTGCCAGCAGCTGGACTAGCGGGAGCCCTGATACGCAGTATTTT. Its protein is CASSWTSGSPDTQYF. V is TRBV11-1 and J is TRBJ2-3; 13 positions match TRBD2. V gave up 4 bases and J gave up 6 bases; unmatched junction bases: 4. Germline values: CDR1 SGHAT, CDR2 FQDESV (reference sequence). CDR3 size: 15 residues.

V and J are TRBV28 and TRBJ1-1; perhaps TRBD1 as D (5 bases). Per germline, CDR1 MDHEN and CDR2 SYDVKM. This CDR3 is built from 12 residues. Trimming removed 3 bases at V and 8 bases at J, with 10 bases between. The CDR3 DNA reads as TGTGCCAGCAGTTTTTCAAGGGGAGAAGCTTTCTTT. Residues: CASSFSRGEAFF.

This chain uses TRBV6-1 with TRBJ1-2; D ambiguous. The length of the CDR3 is 13 residues. V lost 2 bases and J lost 2, with 6 bases in between. The germline gives CDR1 MNHNS, CDR2 SASEGT. The CDR3 coding sequence is TGTGCCAGCAGTGAATGGAGGAACTATGGCTACACCTTC. Translation: CASSEWRNYGYTF.

A few counts support this clone. The V call is TRBV21-1, the J call TRBJ1-2. TRBV21-1 is given as a pseudogene. The CDR3 runs 11 residues. The chain's CDR3 is CASRVTVSYTF. CDR3 coding DNA: TGTGCCAGCAGGGTAACGGTCAGCTACACCTTC.

V and J are TRBV5-4 and TRBJ2-3; D unresolved. Looked up from germline, CDR1 is SGHNT and CDR2 is YYREEE (reference sequence). V was shortened by 3 bases and J by 0 bases, with 8 bases between the two germline ends. The CDR3 has 14 amino acids. Written as DNA, the CDR3 is TGTGCCAGCAGCTCCATCATGAGCACAGATACGCAGTATTTT. Translation: CASSSIMSTDTQYF. Combining the CDR3 with reference TRBV5-4 and TRBJ2-3 gives the whole variable domain ETGVTQSPTHLIKTRGQQVTLRCSSQSGHNTVSWYQQALGQGPQFIFQYYREEENGRGNFPPRFSGLQFPNYSSELNVNALELDDSALYLCASSSIMSTDTQYFGPGTRLTVL.

The chain has TRBV6-5 and TRBJ2-3; 7 nucleotides match TRBD2. V shed 2 bases and J 4 bases; nucleotides not matched to a gene: 6. The germline V gene has CDR1 MNHEY and CDR2 SVGAGI. The CDR3 covers 15 residues. DNA of the CDR3: TGTGCCAGCAGTTACGGGGCGGGAGTGGCAGATACGCAGTATTTT. Amino acid sequence: CASSYGAGVADTQYF.

The chain combines TRBV29-1 with TRBJ2-3, with 10 bases that match TRBD1. This CDR3 spans 14 amino acids. Per the germline V gene, CDR1 is SQVTM and CDR2 is ANQGSEA. V shed 6 bases and J 6 bases; nucleotides not matched to a gene: 9. CDR3 bases: TGCAGCGTCCTCGGGACAGGGGCATCGGATACGCAGTATTTT. This gives the protein CSVLGTGASDTQYF.

The chain uses TRBV5-1 and TRBJ2-5, with D unresolved. The V gene lost 5 bases and the J gene lost 3 bases, with 11 bases spanning the gap. Germline assignment: CDR1 SGHRS and CDR2 YFSETQ. The CDR3 is made up of 13 amino acids. CDR3 region: CASSPGSKETQYF. CDR3 in DNA: TGCGCCAGCAGTCCCGGCAGCAAAGAGACCCAGTACTTC.

This clone was seen more than once but under ten times. V usage is TRBV27 and J usage is TRBJ1-1; D remains ambiguous. In germline, CDR1 is MNHEY, CDR2 SMNVEV (reference sequence). CDR3 size: 11 residues. V was shortened by 6 bases and J by 4 bases, with 6 bases between the two germline ends. CDR3: CASRMGTEAFF. CDR3 DNA: TGTGCCAGCAGGATGGGCACTGAAGCTTTCTTT.

The chain is built from TRBV19 and TRBJ2-7; 12 positions match TRBD2. The ends lost 5 bases at V and 2 bases at J; junction bases unmatched: 4. Germline V gene sequence: CDR1 LNHDA, CDR2 SQIVND (reference sequence). The CDR3 covers 15 residues. CDR3 loop: CASSLRLAGAYEQYF. CDR3 in DNA: TGTGCCAGTAGTCTCCGACTAGCGGGAGCCTACGAGCAGTACTTC. The complete variable domain, with remaining parts taken from reference TRBV19 and TRBJ2-7, reads DGGITQSPKYLFRKEGQNVTLSCEQNLNHDAMYWYRQDPGQGLRLIYYSQIVNDFQKGDIAEGYSVSREKKESFPLTVTSAQKNPTAFYLCASSLRLAGAYEQYFGPGTRLTVT.

This clone was found once. J is TRBJ1-2 and V is TRBV18, with 8 nucleotides matching TRBD1. Germline trimming cut 0 bases from V and 3 bases from J; bases unmatched to any gene: 6. Germline V gene lookup returns CDR1 KGHSH and CDR2 LQKENI. The CDR3 has 16 residues. Written as DNA, the CDR3 is TGTGCCAGCTCACCACCGGGACAGGAGCTCTACTATGGCTACACCTTC. Translating it yields CASSPPGQELYYGYTF.

The J gene is TRBJ1-2, the V gene TRBV6-5; the match to TRBD1 covers 7 bases. Germline V gene lookup returns CDR1 MNHEY and CDR2 SVGAGI. This CDR3 is 14 amino acids long. The ends lost 3 bases at V and 5 bases at J; junction bases unmatched: 6. CDR3 DNA sequence: TGTGCCAGCAGTTATGACAGGGTGGGGTATGGCTACACCTTC. As protein: CASSYDRVGYGYTF.

This clone has a handful of counts. J is TRBJ1-2 and V is TRBV10-3; D is uncertain. The length of the CDR3 is 13 residues. Germline V lookup: CDR1 ENHRY, CDR2 SYGVKD. V was pared by 8 bases and J by 1 base, with 11 bases between. CDR3 bases: TGTGCCATCTCTCCGGGGATTAACTATGGCTACACCTTC. Translating it yields CAISPGINYGYTF.

The chain carries TRBV6-1 and TRBJ1-5; no definite D call. The V gene's germline CDR1 is MNHNS and CDR2 SASEGT. The CDR3 is 14 amino acids. Trimming shortened V by 5 bases and J by 4 bases, and 12 bases separated the two germline ends. The DNA for the CDR3 is TGTGCCAGCAGTTCACGGACCCTGAATCAGCCCCAGCATTTT. Protein: CASSSRTLNQPQHF.

The chain combines TRBV12-5 with TRBJ2-2, with D perhaps TRBD2 (6 bases). V shed 11 bases and J shed 4 bases, with 14 bases lying between them. CDR1 and CDR2 (germline): LGHNT, FRNRAP. The CDR3 has 13 amino acids. The CDR3 loop is CAGAAGPTGELFF. CDR3 DNA sequence: TGTGCTGGCGCGGCGGGGCCCACCGGGGAGCTGTTTTTT.

The chain links TRBV2 to TRBJ1-4; tentatively, D is TRBD1 (6 bases). Looked up from germline, CDR1 is SNHLY and CDR2 is FYNNEI. The CDR3 has 17 amino acids. Between the trimmed V and J ends, which lost 3 bases and 10 bases, there was a span of 24 bases. In DNA, the CDR3 is TGTGCCAGCAGTGATTCGGAACCCTCTGGGGGCGGGGGAAAACTGTTTTTT. It yields the protein CASSDSEPSGGGGKLFF.

V and J are TRBV19 and TRBJ1-3; D gene unclear. The CDR3 has 16 residues. The V end lost 3 bases, the J end lost 4 bases, and 16 bases lay between the germline ends. Germline loops: CDR1 LNHDA, CDR2 SQIVND (reference sequence). CDR3 loop: CASSISARESGNTIYF. The CDR3 region has the DNA TGTGCCAGTAGTATTTCCGCCCGGGAGTCAGGAAACACCATATATTTT.

This rearrangement joins TRBV7-6 to TRBJ2-5; the D gene is possibly TRBD2 (5 bases). Germline V gene lookup returns CDR1 SGHVS and CDR2 FNYEAQ. The V and J ends lost 2 bases and 2 bases respectively, with 24 bases between them. CDR3 length equals 19 residues. The chain's CDR3 is CASSLLSLRSMPGQETQYF. The CDR3 DNA reads TGTGCCAGCAGCTTATTGTCACTCCGGTCGATGCCGGGGCAAGAGACCCAGTACTTC.

The chain has TRBV14 and TRBJ2-2; D may be TRBD2 (5 bases). CDR1 SGHDN and CDR2 FVKESK come from the germline V gene. This CDR3 has 14 amino acids. V lost 4 bases, J lost 5 bases, and 11 bases lay in between. The CDR3 here is CASSRGIKTGELFF. DNA of the CDR3: TGTGCCAGCAGCCGAGGGATTAAGACCGGGGAGCTGTTTTTT.

This clone was seen only once. V gene TRBV18 combines with J gene TRBJ2-3; tentative D call: TRBD2 (5 bases). V was pared by 0 bases and J by 2 bases, with 9 bases between. CDR1 KGHSH and CDR2 LQKENI come from the germline V gene. The CDR3 contains 15 residues. This CDR3 reads CASSPPREDTDTQYF. CDR3 sequence (DNA): TGTGCCAGCTCACCACCGAGGGAAGACACAGATACGCAGTATTTT. Full variable domain (outside the CDR3, taken from reference TRBV18 and TRBJ2-3): NAGVMQNPRHLVRRRGQEARLRCSPMKGHSHVYWYRQLPEEGLKFMVYLQKENIIDESGMPKERFSAEFPKEGPSILRIQQVVRGDSAAYFCASSPPREDTDTQYFGPGTRLTVL.

The chain couples TRBV6-1 to TRBJ2-1; D remains unclear. V was clipped by 8 bases and J by 6 bases, with 17 bases between them. This CDR3 contains 14 residues. CDR1 and CDR2 from the germline V gene are MNHNS and SASEGT. In DNA form, the CDR3 reads TGTGCCAGCTATGAACGCCTGGGTTTCAATGAGCAGTTCTTC. Protein product: CASYERLGFNEQFF.

V and J are TRBV5-4 and TRBJ1-1, with D maybe TRBD1 (5 bases). There are 15 residues in the CDR3. V dropped 3 bases and J dropped 2 bases, with 14 bases sitting between them. From germline, CDR1 is SGHNT and CDR2 YYREEE (reference sequence). The CDR3 DNA follows: TGTGCCAGCAGCTGGGTGCCAGGGAGTAACACTGAAGCTTTCTTT. It encodes CASSWVPGSNTEAFF. The variable domain in full, with the rest retrieved from reference TRBV5-4 and TRBJ1-1, is ETGVTQSPTHLIKTRGQQVTLRCSSQSGHNTVSWYQQALGQGPQFIFQYYREEENGRGNFPPRFSGLQFPNYSSELNVNALELDDSALYLCASSWVPGSNTEAFFGQGTRLTVV.